This T cell receptor beta chain was recovered during a study of blood T cell repertoires in COVID-19. Only in-frame clones appear in the TCRdb table, and some are missing; sequencing was by immunoSEQ multiplex PCR. The sample lists about 170,000 clones; around 89% were seen once. Germline V lookup: CDR1 MNHEY, CDR2 SVGAGI. The CDR3 sequence is 13 residues long. V lost 6 bases to trimming and J lost 5 bases, with 13 bases between them. The study recruited people aged about 18 to 95 years across approximately 23 US areas. The chain employs TRBV6-5 and TRBJ2-5, with unresolved D. Material for sequencing was PBMCs or T cells enriched from blood (not recorded which). The origin of this receptor is a woman between 18 and 30 years old who had recovered from COVID-19. For the CDR3, the DNA is TGTGCCAGCAGCACCAGTGGTCGCGAGACCCAGTACTTC. Amino acid sequence: CASSTSGRETQYF.